The present T cell receptor (beta chain) was sequenced within a study of blood T cell repertoires in COVID-19. Overall study: COVID-19 samples collected from the United States, Italy and Spain covered acute and convalescent phases. T cells, B-cell-depleted T cells, or PBMCs supplied cDNA or gDNA.

The CDR3 sequence is 14 residues long. The V and J ends lost 2 bases and 6 bases, in that order; junction bases with no gene match: 2. The V gene's germline CDR1 is KGHDR and CDR2 SFDVKD. Original analysis: Reference gene primer amplification yielded estimated nucleated cell counts. Measured with immunoSEQ multiplex PCR; TCRdb has only the in-frame clones, and not every one. V, J and clone size are those of that table, while D and trimming were read from the DNA. The sample shows hundreds of thousands of clones, around nine tenths of them seen only once. Seattle patients were enrolled while actively infected and followed longitudinally. This clone was counted between two and nine times.

The source material was peripheral blood. This clonotype was obtained from a woman aged 65 to 85 with COVID-19, enrolled during active disease. The chain uses TRBV24-1 and TRBJ1-2; 10 bases line up with TRBD1. CDR3 amino acids: CATSDWDRGDGYTF. CDR3 nucleotides: TGTGCCACCAGTGATTGGGACAGGGGAGATGGCTACACCTTC.